One and the same sample provided the 8 T cell receptor beta chains below, sequenced in a study of T-cell reconstitution after alpha-beta-depleted transplantation in children. Preparation of the TCRbeta library involved a method that used unique molecular identifiers. TCRdb reprocessed the PCR reads with MiXCR, giving one entry per CDR3 protein. The data contain around 670,000 distinct CDR3 sequences, under 15% of them singletons. The sample here was PBMCs, taken before TCRalphabeta/CD19-depleted stem cell transplant. The receptors were gathered from a girl aged 2 to 10 with congenital amegakaryocytic thrombocytopenia, due to receive a stem cell transplant.

J is TRBJ2-5 and V is TRBV21-1; the table names TRBD1, a call not compared with the DNA. TRBV21-1 is flagged as a pseudogene. The CDR3 runs to 15 residues. DNA of the CDR3: TGTGCCAGCAGCAAAGGGGGGACCACCCAAGAGACCCAGTACTTC. As protein: CASSKGGTTQETQYF.

The table lists this clonotype with many counts. This chain connects TRBV12-3 or TRBV12-4 to TRBJ1-2; no definite D call. V was shortened by 3 bases and J by 4 bases, with 9 bases between the two germline ends. The CDR3 length is 13 residues. CDR3: CASSFGSFYGYTF. In DNA form, the CDR3 reads TGTGCCAGCAGTTTTGGGTCCTTCTATGGCTACACCTTC.

This clonotype appeared many times. V is TRBV29-1 and J is TRBJ2-1, with D maybe TRBD2 (5 bases). Trimming left V 3 bases short and J 9 bases short, with 15 bases between. This CDR3 region has 13 residues. Germline CDR1 reads SQVTM; CDR2 reads ANQGSEA. This CDR3 reads CSVDGPGTPEQFF. In DNA, the CDR3 is TGCAGCGTTGACGGGCCGGGAACGCCTGAGCAGTTCTTC.

This clonotype was detected many times. The gene calls are TRBV5-1 and TRBJ2-7, with D hard to call. Deletions cut 3 bases from V and 4 bases from J, with 17 bases between. Germline values: CDR1 SGHRS, CDR2 YFSETQ. This CDR3 region has 15 residues. The DNA for the CDR3 is TGCGCCAGCAGCTCCGATGTCCCCTCCTTGTACGAGCAGTACTTC. Its protein product is CASSSDVPSLYEQYF. Full variable domain (outside the CDR3, taken from reference TRBV5-1 and TRBJ2-7): KAGVTQTPRYLIKTRGQQVTLSCSPISGHRSVSWYQQTPGQGLQFLFEYFSETQRNKGNFPGRFSGRQFSNSRSEMNVSTLELGDSALYLCASSSDVPSLYEQYFGPGTRLTVT.

The chain carries TRBV6-1 and TRBJ1-2; D might be TRBD1 (5 bases). V was trimmed by 6 bases and J by 4 bases, leaving 21 bases between them. The CDR3 loop spans 16 amino acids. Looked up from germline, CDR1 is MNHNS and CDR2 is SASEGT. The CDR3 DNA reads as TGTGCCAGCAGACGTTCAAGTGGCAGGGCAGTCTATGGCTACACCTTC. It is translated as CASRRSSGRAVYGYTF.

This clonotype has ten or more counts. The chain uses TRBV5-1 and TRBJ2-7; the D gene is possibly TRBD1 (5 bases). The V and J ends lost 4 bases and 2 bases respectively, with 13 bases between them. CDR1 and CDR2 (germline): SGHRS, YFSETQ. The CDR3 is 14 residues long. This CDR3 reads CASSRQGLPYEQYF. Written as DNA, the CDR3 is TGCGCCAGCAGCCGCCAGGGATTGCCCTACGAGCAGTACTTC.

This clonotype came up a few times. The chain recombines TRBV3-1 with TRBJ2-1; TRBD1 might be the D (5 bases). This CDR3 spans 14 amino acids. Germline V lookup: CDR1 LGHDT, CDR2 YNNKEL (reference sequence). V lost 0 bases and J lost 7, with 10 bases in between. The DNA of the CDR3 is TGTGCCAGCAGCCAAGAAGGGGTTAGGAATGAGCAGTTCTTC. As protein: CASSQEGVRNEQFF.

V is TRBV20-1 and J is TRBJ2-1; tentative D call: TRBD1 (5 bases). V dropped 8 bases and J dropped 4 bases, with 9 bases sitting between them. Germline V CDR1 and CDR2: DFQATT, SNEGSKA (reference sequence). This CDR3 is built from 11 residues. CDR3: CSLGLYNEQFF. The DNA of the CDR3 is TGCAGTCTGGGGCTTTACAATGAGCAGTTCTTC.